One sample yielded the 8 T cell receptor beta chains listed below, sequenced in a study of early T cells in non-severe SARS-CoV-2 infection. TCRdb processed the 5' RACE reads anew with MiXCR; each CDR3 protein has one entry. The sample lists some 41,000 distinct CDR3 sequences; 23% were seen once. The specimen was whole blood, collected at baseline. All receptors derive from an adult who was a healthcare worker with PCR-confirmed SARS-CoV-2 infection or an uninfected control (not recorded which).

The chain links TRBV12-3 or TRBV12-4 to TRBJ1-5; D uncertain. There are 13 residues in the CDR3. Trimming removed 1 base at V and 6 bases at J, with 7 bases between. The CDR3 DNA follows: TGTGCCAGCAGTTTAGAATCGGGTCAGCCCCAGCATTTT. Residues: CASSLESGQPQHF.

The rearrangement joins TRBV7-6 to TRBJ1-4; 10 nucleotides align to TRBD1. The trim removed 4 bases at V and 7 bases at J, leaving 3 bases unmatched. This CDR3 is built from 14 residues. In germline, CDR1 is SGHVS, CDR2 FNYEAQ. CDR3 residues: CASSWTGGGEKLFF. The CDR3 DNA reads as TGTGCCAGCAGCTGGACAGGGGGGGGTGAAAAACTGTTTTTT.

V and J are TRBV20-1 and TRBJ2-7; 14 bases fit TRBD2. The CDR3 extends over 17 amino acids. Germline CDR1 DFQATT, CDR2 SNEGSKA (reference sequence). Germline trimming cut 3 bases from V and 7 bases from J; bases unmatched to any gene: 14. CDR3 in amino acids: CSASVLGAGLAGVEQYF. As DNA, the CDR3 is TGCAGTGCTAGCGTCCTCGGTGCGGGACTAGCGGGGGTTGAGCAGTACTTC.

The chain is built from TRBV4-3 and TRBJ2-5; 9 nucleotides match TRBD2. Germline-derived CDR1 and CDR2 are LGHNA and YSLEER. The CDR3 loop spans 16 amino acids. J was trimmed by 5 bases and V by 0 bases; bases with no gene match: 7. The CDR3 reads CASSQDGQLAGETQYF. CDR3 nucleotide sequence: TGCGCCAGCAGCCAAGACGGGCAACTAGCGGGTGAGACCCAGTACTTC.

This clonotype turned up a few times. The gene calls are TRBV7-6 and TRBJ2-5; TRBD1 matches at 11 bases. The V gene's germline CDR1 is SGHVS and CDR2 FNYEAQ. V was pared by 5 bases and J by 2 bases, with 10 bases of the junction left unmatched. The CDR3 is made up of 17 amino acids. In DNA, the CDR3 is TGTGCCAGCAGCACCGGGACAGGGGGGGACCCACAAGAGACCCAGTACTTC. This codes for CASSTGTGGDPQETQYF.

V gene TRBV7-6 combines with J gene TRBJ2-7; D possibly matches TRBD1 or TRBD2 (6 bases each). Between the trimmed V and J ends, which lost 5 bases and 4 bases, there was a span of 12 bases. Germline values: CDR1 SGHVS, CDR2 FNYEAQ. The CDR3 sequence is 13 residues long. The CDR3 sequence is CASSRGRVYEQYF. In DNA, the CDR3 is TGTGCCAGCAGCCGGGGGCGAGTATACGAGCAGTACTTC.

The table lists this clonotype with a few counts. This chain joins TRBV18 and TRBJ2-3; D unclear. CDR1 and CDR2 (germline): KGHSH, LQKENI. The CDR3 has 13 amino acids. V shed 4 bases and J shed 4 bases, with 9 bases lying between them. CDR3 nucleotides: TGTGCCAGCTCACAGAGGCAGGCAGATACGCAGTATTTT. As protein: CASSQRQADTQYF.

In its sample, this clonotype was seen many times. The chain uses TRBV20-1 and TRBJ2-7; TRBD1 aligns across 10 bases. The CDR3 sequence is 14 residues long. Trimming at V came to 3 bases and at J to 3 bases, leaving 5 bases not matched to a gene. Germline assignment: CDR1 DFQATT and CDR2 SNEGSKA (reference sequence). CDR3 DNA: TGCAGTGCTAGCGCCGGGACAGGGGACTACGAGCAGTACTTC. Its translation is CSASAGTGDYEQYF.